This TCR beta chain is drawn from a study of shared clonotypes between healthy human individuals (dated by TCRdb to 2018 to 2021). At the level of the whole study: Three men and two women, aged 18 to 49 years, made up the cohort. To estimate repertoire size and how much clonotype sharing occurs between individuals, the study deeply sequenced the blood TCR repertoires of roughly 5 healthy adults. Leukapheresis yielded between about 0.9 and 8.9 billion PBMCs per donor. For each donor, CD4 naive and CD4 memory were each run on three plates, CD8 naive on two plates, and CD8 memory on one plate. Different laboratories and diverse techniques were used to prepare libraries and sequence TCR repertoires, to increase sequencing depth and limit assay-specific biases. Points the paper makes about the study in general: About 5% of naive CD4, roughly 3.6% of naive CD8, 2.3% of memory CD4, and 0.35% to 0.5% of memory CD8 clonotypes were shared across several donors. Because the study included a small number of donors, the genetic and exposure-history diversity represented was limited. Incomplete sequencing was indicated by rarefaction of sorted-subset datasets, despite the large sequencing depth. Pairwise subsampling indicated that sequencing depth was expected to affect the degree of clonotype sharing among donors. Sampling was limited to blood, and TCR repertoires in tissue likely differ from TCR repertoires in blood. Compared with non-shared clonotypes, the clonotypes found in all four sorted-subset donors had higher generation probabilities. Larger estimated clonotype richness was generally found for naive subsets than for memory subsets.

A remark on this clone: The antigen this receptor binds is unknown. Base qualities are not at hand, and no much larger clone is one base apart.

The donors were healthy, HIV-negative adults with no recently reported acute infections or vaccinations. Only Caucasian adults living in Nashville, Tennessee, USA were represented among the donors. CD4+ T cells were enriched through magnetic negative selection, after which naive cells were positively selected on CD45RA and the remaining negative fraction served as the memory subset. Blood was obtained by leukapheresis, after which PBMCs were separated by Ficoll-Histopaque density gradient centrifugation and cryopreserved in liquid nitrogen vapor phase. Analytical flow cytometry was used to check the purity and quantity of every magnetically sorted T cell population. Genomic DNA was isolated from every sorted fraction and measured by UV absorbance on a Nanodrop 2000c. Using the deep immunoSEQ assay, multiplex PCR amplified TCR CDR3 regions from genomic DNA. Extracted genomic DNA from each cell subset was distributed evenly across all wells of several immunoSEQ 96-well plates, and each plate was treated as a replicate. Each replicate PCR for sorted subsets received about 210 ng genomic DNA, equal to tens of thousands of T cell genomes. Purified libraries were measured with a Qubit 3.0 fluorometer, size-checked on a Bioanalyzer 2100, and measured again with the KAPA Library Quantification kit. Every immunoSEQ 96-well plate was sequenced on a separate single-read 150-cycle Illumina NextSeq 550 flow cell. In the source study's methods: The immunoSEQ output contained only junctional sequences without quality scores, so filtering could not match that applied to full-length reads. To assign V/J genes and CDR3, sequences were annotated using PyIR, a Python wrapper for IgBLAST v1.9, with IMGT germline references. Reads were removed for weak V/J assignments (E-value above 1e-6), missing CDR3, stop codons, out-of-frame junctions, or ambiguous translated residues. V3J clonotypes were defined as sequences sharing an identical inferred V gene, J gene, and CDR3 amino acid sequence. Percentage overlap between repertoires was calculated by dividing the number of shared unique clonotypes by the size of the smaller repertoire. Richness of each repertoire was evaluated using RTK rarefaction, the Chao1 estimator, and Recon v2.1 estimates of unobserved clonotypes. Generation probabilities were computed with OLGA for all TCRbeta clonotypes obtained by the gDNA method from several donors. Imported from immuneACCESS, the table was reduced by TCRdb to in-frame sequences with V and J called. These copies leave out some clones; in studies compared against another copy, an unresolved V gene accounts for under half, and the cause of the remainder is not known. V and J calls and clone size are given by that table; D and trimming were obtained from the DNA. This sample comprises 780,000 or so clones, over 55% of them detected only once. The top ten constitute about 1.8% of the sample.

The CDR3 covers 16 residues, taking in both the cysteine and the phenylalanine. The only DNA kept is the CDR3, 48 bases in frame from the first base. The germline V gene sets CDR1 to MDHEN and CDR2 to SYDVKM. Cut back by 3 bases and 1 base, the V and J ends lie 13 bases apart. This receptor was obtained from a woman in her twenties or thirties in good health. Specimen: memory CD4+ T cells sorted from blood. The sample's cell subset or site label, in plain terms: CD45RA-negative fraction. Rearrangement joined TRBV28 to TRBJ1-5, with the D gene uncertain. The bases read TGTGCCAGCAGTTTCACTGGCGGCGCGAGCAATCAGCCCCAGCATTTT. The encoded protein is CASSFTGGASNQPQHF.